The clone carrying this T cell receptor (beta chain) was seen repeatedly, ten times or more. This record belongs to a study of T cells in Graves' hyperthyroidism and ophthalmopathy. Using RNA transcripts as the source, TCR beta CDR3 regions were amplified. HTBI primers were employed in a first-round RT-PCR of the TCR CDR3. TCRdb reprocessed the multiplex PCR reads via MiXCR and lists one record per CDR3 protein. The table records around 250,000 distinct CDR3 sequences, approximately 15% of them present only once. Germline assignment: CDR1 MDHEN and CDR2 SYDVKM. V lost 7 bases and J 4 bases, leaving 16 bases between the germline ends. The CDR3 consists of 14 residues.

The source material was blood. This clonotype originated in a middle-aged woman with Graves' hyperthyroidism that later progressed to Graves' ophthalmopathy. The V gene is TRBV28, the J gene TRBJ2-5; TRBD1 is a possible D gene (5 bases). This chain's CDR3 is CASTRASLRETQYF. In DNA, the CDR3 is TGTGCCAGCACCAGGGCCTCACTACGAGAGACCCAGTACTTC.